By proportion, the clone carrying this T cell receptor beta chain is medium-sized (0.01 to 0.1%). The antigen is unknown. Other DNA sequences in the same sample also yield this CDR3. The protocol was immunoSEQ multiplex PCR, while the TCRdb copy is restricted to in-frame clones and leaves out a portion. The sample comprises 11,000 to 15,000 clones, roughly 70% of which are singletons, and approximately 15% rests with the top ten. The CDR3 contains 14 residues. Germline V gene sequence: CDR1 LGHDT, CDR2 YNNKEL (reference sequence). Trimming took 5 bases from V and 4 from J; bases not matched to a gene: 6. These data belong to a study of immune characteristics of hereditary and idiopathic chronic pancreatitis. Findings and caveats of the study: Tissue came only from TPIAT, so disease duration may affect findings.

Patients having total pancreatectomy with islet autotransplantation provided the chronic pancreatitis pancreas tissue. The TCR originated in a human donor with chronic pancreatitis. The chain uses TRBV3-1 (or the pseudogene TRBV3-2) and TRBJ2-7; TRBD2 matches 9 bases. Sequenced sample: pancreas tissue with hereditary chronic pancreatitis. Written as DNA, the CDR3 is TGTGCCAGCAGCAATAGCGGGAGTGGGTACGAGCAGTACTTC. It translates to CASSNSGSGYEQYF.